The 30 T cell receptor beta chains below all came from one sample that was sequenced in a study of neurological immune-mediated disorders. Via MiXCR, TCRdb re-called the 5' RACE reads, giving one row per CDR3 protein. Of about 79,000 distinct CDR3 sequences in the sample, about 14% were seen once. Sample: PBMCs. These receptors all come from a woman aged 45-65 years in good health.

This clonotype was detected ten times or more. The gene calls are TRBV5-1 and TRBJ2-1; possible D gene TRBD2, 5 bases. Trimming took off 7 bases at V and 1 base at J, with 12 bases between the two ends. The germline CDR1 and CDR2 sequences are SGHRS and YFSETQ. The CDR3 runs 14 residues. CDR3 region: CASWAGGSYNEQFF. The CDR3 DNA reads TGCGCCAGCTGGGCCGGCGGGTCCTACAATGAGCAGTTCTTC.

This clonotype has more than one count but fewer than ten. The rearrangement joins TRBV29-1 to TRBJ2-5; a possible D gene is TRBD2 (6 bases). V lost 8 bases and J lost 7, with 14 bases in between. This CDR3 has 11 residues. CDR1 is SQVTM and CDR2 is ANQGSEA in the germline V gene. CDR3 amino acids: CSPGTGGTQYF. DNA for the CDR3: TGCAGCCCTGGGACTGGGGGGACCCAGTACTTC.

Many counts were recorded for this clonotype. V is TRBV7-6 and J is TRBJ1-5; D not resolved. This CDR3 region has 15 residues. The ends were cut back, 1 base at V and 0 bases at J, with 7 bases in the middle. The germline V gene encodes CDR1 SGHVS and CDR2 FNYEAQ. In DNA form, the CDR3 reads TGTGCCAGCAGCTTAGGGCAGAATAGCAATCAGCCCCAGCATTTT. It specifies CASSLGQNSNQPQHF. Supplemented by reference TRBV7-6 and TRBJ1-5, the full variable domain reads GAGVSQSPRYKVTKRGQDVALRCDPISGHVSLYWYRQALGQGPEFLTYFNYEAQQDKSGLPNDRFSAERPEGSISTLTIQRTEQRDSAMYRCASSLGQNSNQPQHFGDGTRLSIL.

This clonotype was found many times. The chain is built from TRBV29-1 and TRBJ2-5; 7 bases align to TRBD1. The CDR3 is made up of 12 amino acids. Trimming at V came to 6 bases and at J to 1 base, leaving 2 bases not matched to a gene. Per the germline V gene, CDR1 is SQVTM and CDR2 is ANQGSEA. CDR3 amino acids: CSVGQVQETQYF. The CDR3 nucleotides read TGCAGCGTCGGACAGGTCCAAGAGACCCAGTACTTC.

This clonotype was detected ten times or more. J is TRBJ2-3 and V is TRBV5-1, with D uncertain. The germline CDR1 and CDR2 sequences are SGHRS and YFSETQ. Trimming took 0 bases from V and 0 from J, leaving 8 bases between them. CDR3 size: 15 residues. The CDR3 region is CASSLATISTDTQYF. The CDR3 DNA follows: TGCGCCAGCAGCTTGGCCACGATCAGCACAGATACGCAGTATTTT.

This clonotype was detected many times. The V gene is TRBV5-1, the J gene TRBJ2-3, with unresolved D. The V gene's germline CDR1 is SGHRS and CDR2 YFSETQ. The CDR3 loop spans 15 amino acids. V dropped 2 bases and J dropped 0 bases, with 10 bases sitting between them. The CDR3 protein is CASSFGQASTDTQYF. The CDR3, as DNA: TGCGCCAGCAGCTTCGGCCAGGCCAGCACAGATACGCAGTATTTT.

In the case of this clonotype: Because the CDR3's place on the DNA is in doubt, the DNA is left out and the CDR3 is given as listed by TCRdb. V and J are TRBV5-1 and TRBJ1-4. Both ends counted, the CDR3 spans 23 residues. Germline V lookup: CDR1 SGHRS, CDR2 YFSETQ. CDR3 in amino acids: CASSIYLCSALAPAGSMAEKLFF.

This clonotype was detected ten times or more. The rearrangement joins TRBV7-3 to TRBJ1-1, with 8 nucleotides matching TRBD1. This CDR3 spans 14 amino acids. J gave up 4 bases and V 6 bases, and 7 bases lay outside the gene matches. The germline V gene has CDR1 SGHTA and CDR2 FQGTGA. The CDR3 region has the DNA TGTGCCAGCAGTTCTCAGGGGGCAATCACTGAAGCTTTCTTT. This encodes CASSSQGAITEAFF.

This chain uses TRBV20-1 with TRBJ1-2, with D perhaps TRBD1 (6 bases). CDR1 is DFQATT and CDR2 is SNEGSKA in the germline V gene (reference sequence). The ends were cut back, 6 bases at V and 6 bases at J, with 17 bases in the middle. This CDR3 comprises 13 residues. CDR3 in DNA: TGCAGTGCCCCAGACCTTACAGGGAATGGCTACACCTTC. Encoded protein: CSAPDLTGNGYTF.

This clonotype was observed at least ten times. The gene calls are TRBV4-2 and TRBJ2-1, with TRBD2 identical over 9 bases. J gave up 5 bases and V 3 bases, and 8 bases lay outside the gene matches. The CDR3 sequence is 16 residues long. CDR1 and CDR2 (germline): LGHNA, YNFKEQ. The CDR3 here is CASSHQVAGANNEQFF. CDR3 nucleotide sequence: TGTGCCAGCAGCCATCAGGTAGCGGGGGCTAACAATGAGCAGTTCTTC.

This clonotype was detected ten times or more. This chain joins TRBV12-5 and TRBJ2-1; unclear D gene. Germline V CDR1 and CDR2: LGHNT, FRNRAP. The CDR3 sequence is 11 residues long. V shed 8 bases and J shed 8 bases, with 10 bases lying between them. This CDR3 reads CASKRVDEQFF. CDR3 nucleotides: TGTGCTAGTAAGCGAGTGGATGAGCAGTTCTTC.

The V gene is TRBV10-3, the J gene TRBJ2-3; 7 bases fit TRBD2. V trimming: 3 bases; J trimming: 0 bases; junction bases outside the gene matches: 15. The CDR3 loop spans 19 amino acids. Germline V lookup: CDR1 ENHRY, CDR2 SYGVKD. The CDR3 loop reads CAISEGSAGDVWSTDTQYF. The CDR3 coding sequence is TGTGCCATCAGTGAAGGGTCGGCGGGAGATGTATGGAGCACAGATACGCAGTATTTT.

This clonotype was counted only a few times. The gene calls are TRBV18 and TRBJ2-7; weak D call: TRBD1 (6 bases). V lost 5 bases and J lost 6, with 23 bases in between. Germline assignment: CDR1 KGHSH and CDR2 LQKENI. This CDR3 comprises 16 residues. CDR3 in amino acids: CASSSAGTSGPVEQYF. For the CDR3, the DNA is TGTGCCAGCTCATCAGCCGGGACATCGGGTCCAGTCGAGCAGTACTTC.

With respect to this clonotype: It is unclear where the CDR3 begins or ends on the DNA, so no DNA is shown, and the CDR3 is as TCRdb lists it. The rearrangement links TRBV7-2 to TRBJ2-5; no check of the table's D call, TRBD1, against the DNA was made. Per germline, CDR1 SGHTA and CDR2 FQGNSA. The CDR3 comprises 24 residues, both ends counted. The CDR3 sequence is CASSLVQFTPPLWERDQAKETQYF.

This clonotype was recorded many times. The chain has TRBV29-1 and TRBJ2-1; 8 bases fit TRBD1. The CDR3 consists of 13 residues. Looked up from germline, CDR1 is SQVTM and CDR2 is ANQGSEA. V lost 6 bases and J lost 10; bases outside the gene matches: 11. The CDR3 here is CSVRDRGPLEQFF. As DNA, the CDR3 is TGCAGCGTCCGAGACAGGGGTCCCCTGGAGCAGTTCTTC.

Note on this clonotype: A single base separates this from a much larger clone, so it may be a read error. The CDR3 protein is CANSFRDSWHPGNTIYF. DNA for the CDR3: TGTGCCAACAGTTTTCGGGACAGTTGGCATCCTGGAAACACCATATATTTT. The rearrangement links TRBV12-3 or TRBV12-4 to TRBJ1-3, with TRBD1 identical over 7 bases. This CDR3 is built from 17 residues.

This clonotype was detected many times. The chain couples TRBV27 to TRBJ1-5; no reliable D call. Germline CDR1 reads MNHEY; CDR2 reads SMNVEV (reference sequence). The CDR3 runs 12 residues. Trimming removed 5 bases at V and 6 bases at J, with 8 bases between. The chain's CDR3 is CASSTVGQPQHF. In DNA form, the CDR3 reads TGTGCCAGCAGTACCGTCGGTCAGCCCCAGCATTTT.

This clonotype came up many times. This chain connects TRBV5-1 to TRBJ1-1, with D possibly matching TRBD1 (5 bases). V was clipped by 0 bases and J by 7 bases, with 13 bases between them. The CDR3 runs 14 residues. CDR1 is SGHRS and CDR2 is YFSETQ in the germline V gene. The CDR3 sequence: CASSLAKTADEAFF. CDR3 in DNA: TGCGCCAGCAGCTTGGCCAAGACAGCCGATGAAGCTTTCTTT. The entire variable domain, with the rest obtained from reference TRBV5-1 and TRBJ1-1, is as follows: KAGVTQTPRYLIKTRGQQVTLSCSPISGHRSVSWYQQTPGQGLQFLFEYFSETQRNKGNFPGRFSGRQFSNSRSEMNVSTLELGDSALYLCASSLAKTADEAFFGQGTRLTVV.

This clonotype has a count of ten or more. The chain couples TRBV20-1 to TRBJ2-1, with 8 bases fitting TRBD1. Per the germline V gene, CDR1 is DFQATT and CDR2 is SNEGSKA (reference sequence). The CDR3 length is 14 residues. The chain's CDR3 is CSASSTGGHNEQFF. CDR3 nucleotide sequence: TGCAGCGCCTCGAGCACAGGGGGACACAATGAGCAGTTCTTC.

This clonotype has at least ten counts. This chain links TRBV20-1 with TRBJ2-1, with 13 bases lining up with TRBD2. With 6 bases clipped from V and 0 bases from J, the junction kept 11 bases outside the gene matches. This CDR3 comprises 18 residues. In germline, CDR1 is DFQATT, CDR2 SNEGSKA (reference sequence). CDR3 DNA sequence: TGCAGTGCCACGACTAGCGGGAGGTCTCTCAGCTCCTACAATGAGCAGTTCTTC. It codes for CSATTSGRSLSSYNEQFF.

This clonotype has a count of ten or more. The rearrangement uses TRBV5-1 and TRBJ1-4; D might be TRBD1 (6 bases). The V gene lost 0 bases and the J gene lost 8 bases, with 11 bases spanning the gap. The CDR3 has 14 residues. The germline V gene encodes CDR1 SGHRS and CDR2 YFSETQ. CDR3 in DNA: TGCGCCAGCAGCTTGGGGACAGTTCAAGAAAAACTGTTTTTT. Translated: CASSLGTVQEKLFF.

This clonotype has a count of ten or more. The chain carries TRBV7-2 and TRBJ2-7, with D perhaps TRBD1 or TRBD2 (5 bases each). Germline loops: CDR1 SGHTA, CDR2 FQGNSA. CDR3 size: 15 residues. Deletions cut 3 bases from V and 0 bases from J, with 12 bases between. The DNA for the CDR3 is TGTGCCAGCAGCTTTGGAAGGGGAGTCTCCTACGAGCAGTACTTC. Its protein product is CASSFGRGVSYEQYF.

At least ten counts were recorded for this clonotype. The chain recombines TRBV27 with TRBJ2-3; D not certain. Trimming took 5 bases from V and 6 from J, leaving 6 bases between them. The CDR3 spans 11 residues. Germline V lookup: CDR1 MNHEY, CDR2 SMNVEV (reference sequence). In DNA form, the CDR3 reads TGTGCCAGCAGTGATGAGGATACGCAGTATTTT. It is translated as CASSDEDTQYF.

This clonotype occurred many times. The chain recombines TRBV12-3 or TRBV12-4 with TRBJ2-5; the match to TRBD2 covers 10 bases. Trimming removed 5 bases from V and 1 base from J; junction bases left unmatched: 7. The CDR3 contains 16 residues. For the CDR3, the DNA is TGTGCCAGCAGTCCCTGGGTAGCGGGGGGCCAAGAGACCCAGTACTTC. Translation: CASSPWVAGGQETQYF.

This clonotype has a count of ten or more. The chain couples TRBV7-2 to TRBJ2-5; tentative D call: TRBD1 (7 bases). Germline values: CDR1 SGHTA, CDR2 FQGNSA. The CDR3 sequence is 14 residues long. V lost 0 bases and J lost 4, with 9 bases in between. DNA for the CDR3: TGTGCCAGCAGCTTAGCGCAGGGGGGAGAGACCCAGTACTTC. This sequence encodes CASSLAQGGETQYF.

In the case of this clonotype: A single base separates this from a much larger clone, so it may be a read error. The chain recombines TRBV18 with TRBJ2-7; the D is unclear. The germline V gene has CDR1 KGHSH and CDR2 LQKENI. The V end was cut by 0 bases, the J end by 8 bases, with 14 bases between. The CDR3 is 14 amino acids. CDR3 sequence: CASSPPRSVYKQYF. CDR3 coding DNA: TGTGCCAGCTCACCACCGAGAAGCGTATACAAGCAGTACTTC.

In this sample, this clonotype turned up many times. The CDR3 DNA is TGCAGTGCTAGAGATCACGAGGGGTCACCCCTCCACTTT. This gives the protein CSARDHEGSPLHF. The V call is TRBV20-1, the J call TRBJ1-6; tentatively, D is TRBD1 (5 bases). Germline V lookup: CDR1 DFQATT, CDR2 SNEGSKA (reference sequence). V shed 0 bases and J shed 10 bases, with 10 bases lying between them. This CDR3 contains 13 residues.

This clonotype was found many times. The rearrangement joins TRBV7-8 to TRBJ2-4, with 8 bases matching TRBD2. Germline lookup yields CDR1 SGHVS and CDR2 FQNEAQ. J lost 7 bases, V lost 2 bases, and 7 bases had no gene match. The length of the CDR3 is 15 residues. The CDR3 DNA sequence: TGTGCCAGCAGCTTACGAGCGGGAGTGGAGAACATTCAGTACTTC. This encodes CASSLRAGVENIQYF.

This clonotype has at least ten counts. V is TRBV29-1 and J is TRBJ1-1, with D unresolved. The CDR3 contains 15 residues. V lost 2 bases and J 1 base, leaving 14 bases between the germline ends. Germline V gene sequence: CDR1 SQVTM, CDR2 ANQGSEA. CDR3 DNA sequence: TGCAGCGTTGAACGGCCTAGGGCTACGAACACTGAAGCTTTCTTT. Its protein is CSVERPRATNTEAFF.

This clonotype was detected many times. This sequence joins TRBV18 and TRBJ1-3; the D gene is possibly TRBD1 (6 bases). Germline CDR1 and CDR2: KGHSH and LQKENI. The CDR3 consists of 16 residues. With 5 bases removed from V and 5 bases from J, the gap between germline ends came to 19 bases. The CDR3 loop is CASSEGQPSVRNTIYF. CDR3 in DNA: TGTGCCAGCTCAGAAGGACAGCCGTCTGTGAGAAACACCATATATTTT.